This TCR beta chain was recovered during a study of T-cell reconstitution after alpha-beta-depleted transplantation in children. Notes on the study in general: Hyperexpanded clones declined; after one year, newly produced T cells mostly supplied diversity.

The TCRbeta library was prepared with unique molecular identifiers. MiXCR, applied by TCRdb to the PCR reads, yields one record per CDR3 protein. In the table there are approximately 630,000 distinct CDR3 sequences, around 13% of which are singletons. Trimming took off 5 bases at V and 11 bases at J, with 10 bases between the two ends. From germline, CDR1 is SGHTA and CDR2 FQGNSA. CDR3 length: 11 residues. This clonotype was seen ten or more times. Its antigen remains unidentified. The origin of this receptor is a girl aged 2-10 years with congenital amegakaryocytic thrombocytopenia, due to receive a stem cell transplant. The genes are TRBV7-2 and TRBJ2-1; D is possibly TRBD1 or TRBD2 (5 bases each). The sequenced sample was PBMCs, obtained before TCRalphabeta/CD19-depleted stem cell transplant. The CDR3 DNA follows: TGTGCCAGCAGCGAGGGGCTTAAGCAGTTCTTC. The encoded protein is CASSEGLKQFF. Full variable domain (remainder filled in from reference TRBV7-2 and TRBJ2-1): GAGVSQSPSNKVTEKGKDVELRCDPISGHTALYWYRQSLGQGLEFLIYFQGNSAPDKSGLPSDRFSAERTGGSVSTLTIQRTQQEDSAVYLCASSEGLKQFFGPGTRLTVL.